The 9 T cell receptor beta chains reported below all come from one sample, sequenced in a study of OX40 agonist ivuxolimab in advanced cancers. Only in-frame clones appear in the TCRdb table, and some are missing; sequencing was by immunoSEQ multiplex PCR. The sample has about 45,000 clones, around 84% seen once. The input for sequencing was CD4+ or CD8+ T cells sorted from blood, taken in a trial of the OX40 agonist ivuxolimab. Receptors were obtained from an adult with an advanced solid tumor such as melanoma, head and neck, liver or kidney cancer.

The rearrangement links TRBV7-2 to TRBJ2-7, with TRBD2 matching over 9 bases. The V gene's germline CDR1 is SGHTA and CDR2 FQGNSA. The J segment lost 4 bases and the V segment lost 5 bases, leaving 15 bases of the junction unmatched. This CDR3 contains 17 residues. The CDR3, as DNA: TGTGCCAGCAGCCCCAACCCACTAGCGGGCTTACCGTACGAGCAGTACTTC. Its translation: CASSPNPLAGLPYEQYF.

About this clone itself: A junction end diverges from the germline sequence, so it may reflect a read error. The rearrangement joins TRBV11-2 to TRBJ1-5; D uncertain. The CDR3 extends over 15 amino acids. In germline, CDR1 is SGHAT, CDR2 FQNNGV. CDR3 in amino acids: CASSQDIGEPWPQHF. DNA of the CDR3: TGCGCCAGCAGCCAAGATATCGGGGAGCCGTGGCCCCAGCATTTT. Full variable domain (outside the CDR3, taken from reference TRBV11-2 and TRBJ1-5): EAGVAQSPRYKIIEKRQSVAFWCNPISGHATLYWYQQILGQGPKLLIQFQNNGVVDDSQLPKDRFSAERLKGVDSTLKIQPAKLEDSAVYLCASSQDIGEPWPQHFGDGTRLSIL.

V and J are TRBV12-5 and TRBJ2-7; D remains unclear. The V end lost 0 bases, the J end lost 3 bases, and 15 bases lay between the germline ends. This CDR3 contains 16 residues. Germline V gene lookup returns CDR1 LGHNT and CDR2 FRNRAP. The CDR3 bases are TGTGCTAGTGGTTTGGTACTAATGGGCCAGGTCTACGAGCAGTACTTC. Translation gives CASGLVLMGQVYEQYF.

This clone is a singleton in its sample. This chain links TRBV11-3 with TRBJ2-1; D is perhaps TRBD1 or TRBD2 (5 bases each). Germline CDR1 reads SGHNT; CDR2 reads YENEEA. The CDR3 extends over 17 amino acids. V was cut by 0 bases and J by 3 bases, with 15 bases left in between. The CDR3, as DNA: TGTGCCAGCAGCTTAGATCGAGGCAGGGAGAACTACAATGAGCAGTTCTTC. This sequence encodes CASSLDRGRENYNEQFF.

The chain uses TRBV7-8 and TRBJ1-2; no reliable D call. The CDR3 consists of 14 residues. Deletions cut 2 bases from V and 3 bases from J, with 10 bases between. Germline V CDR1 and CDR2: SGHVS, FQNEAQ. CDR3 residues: CASSLQGLDYGYTF. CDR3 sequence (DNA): TGTGCCAGCAGCTTACAAGGACTCGACTATGGCTACACCTTC.

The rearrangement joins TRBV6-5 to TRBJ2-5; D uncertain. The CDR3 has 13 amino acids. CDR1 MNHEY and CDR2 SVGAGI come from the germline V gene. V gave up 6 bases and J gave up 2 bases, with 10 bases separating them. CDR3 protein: CASRRTWQETQYF. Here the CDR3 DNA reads TGTGCCAGCAGGAGGACCTGGCAAGAGACCCAGTACTTC.

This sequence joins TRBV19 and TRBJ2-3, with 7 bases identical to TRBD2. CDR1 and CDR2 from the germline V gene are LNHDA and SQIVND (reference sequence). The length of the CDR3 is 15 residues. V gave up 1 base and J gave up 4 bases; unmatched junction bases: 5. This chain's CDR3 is CASSIAVSGADTQYF. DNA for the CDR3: TGTGCCAGTAGTATAGCAGTCAGCGGGGCAGATACGCAGTATTTT. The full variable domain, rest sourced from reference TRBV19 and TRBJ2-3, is DGGITQSPKYLFRKEGQNVTLSCEQNLNHDAMYWYRQDPGQGLRLIYYSQIVNDFQKGDIAEGYSVSREKKESFPLTVTSAQKNPTAFYLCASSIAVSGADTQYFGPGTRLTVL.

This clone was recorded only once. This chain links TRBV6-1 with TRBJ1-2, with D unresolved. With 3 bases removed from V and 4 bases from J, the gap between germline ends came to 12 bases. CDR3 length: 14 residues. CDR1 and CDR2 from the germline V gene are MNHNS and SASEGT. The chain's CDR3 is CASSDWLKTYGYTF. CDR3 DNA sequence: TGTGCCAGCAGTGATTGGTTAAAGACCTATGGCTACACCTTC.

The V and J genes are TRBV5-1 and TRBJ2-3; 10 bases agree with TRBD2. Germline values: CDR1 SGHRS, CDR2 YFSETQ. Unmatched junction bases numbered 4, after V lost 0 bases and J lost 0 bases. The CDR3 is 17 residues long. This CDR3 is CASSLASGGLSTDTQYF. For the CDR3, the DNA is TGCGCCAGCAGCTTGGCTAGCGGGGGCCTTAGCACAGATACGCAGTATTTT.